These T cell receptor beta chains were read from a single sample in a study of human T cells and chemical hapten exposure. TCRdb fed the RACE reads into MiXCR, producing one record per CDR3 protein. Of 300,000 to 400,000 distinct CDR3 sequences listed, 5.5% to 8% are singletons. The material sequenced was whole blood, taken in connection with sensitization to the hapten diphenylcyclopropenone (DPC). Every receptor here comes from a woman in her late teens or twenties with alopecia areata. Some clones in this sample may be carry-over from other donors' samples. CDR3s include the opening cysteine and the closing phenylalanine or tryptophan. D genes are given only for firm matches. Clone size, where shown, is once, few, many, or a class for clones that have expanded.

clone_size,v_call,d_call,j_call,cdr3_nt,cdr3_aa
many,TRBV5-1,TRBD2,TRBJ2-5,TGCGCCAGCACCCCGGGGGGGCAAGAGACCCAGTACTTC,CASTPGGQETQYF
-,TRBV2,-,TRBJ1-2,TGTGCCAGCAGTAAATATTTAGGGGCGCGCGACTATGGCTACACCTTC,CASSKYLGARDYGYTF
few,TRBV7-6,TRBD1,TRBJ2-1,TGTGCCAGCAGCTGGGGACAGGGGGTGGACAATGAGCAGTTCTTC,CASSWGQGVDNEQFF
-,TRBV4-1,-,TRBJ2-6,TGCGCCAGCAGTTTGAGCAGGGAGGCCAACGTCCTGACTTTC,CASSLSREANVLTF
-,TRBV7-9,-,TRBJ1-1,TGTGCCAGCAGCTTACTAATACGGAACACTGAAGCTTTCTTT,CASSLLIRNTEAFF
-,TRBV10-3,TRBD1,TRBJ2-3,TGTGCCATCAGTGAGTCTACCGGGACAGGGAGCACAGATACGCAGTATTTT,CAISESTGTGSTDTQYF
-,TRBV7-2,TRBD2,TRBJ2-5,TGTGCCAGCAGCTTAGGAGGGACTAGCGGGTACAAGACCCAGTACTTC,CASSLGGTSGYKTQYF
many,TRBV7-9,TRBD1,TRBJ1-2,TGTGCCAGCAGCTTAGGGCTGACAGGGGGATATGGCTACACCTTC,CASSLGLTGGYGYTF
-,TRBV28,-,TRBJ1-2,TGTGCCAGCAGGGAGGGCCGTAACTATGGCTACACCTTC,CASREGRNYGYTF
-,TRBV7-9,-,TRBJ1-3,TGTGCCAGCAGCTTAAGGGACATCGGAAACACCATATATTTT,CASSLRDIGNTIYF
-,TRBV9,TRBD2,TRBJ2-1,TGTGCCAGCAGCGTAGGAAGTCTAGCGGCCTACAATGAGCAGTTCTTC,CASSVGSLAAYNEQFF
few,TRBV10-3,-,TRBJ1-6,TGTGCCATCAAGATAGACAGTGGAAATTCACCCCTCCACTTT,CAIKIDSGNSPLHF
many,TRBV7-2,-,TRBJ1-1,TGTGCCAGCAGCCGTCCGGGACACCCATACACTGAAGCTTTCTTT,CASSRPGHPYTEAFF
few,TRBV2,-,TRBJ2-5,TGTGCCAGCAGTGAAGCGGGACTTGTAGAGACCCAGTACTTC,CASSEAGLVETQYF
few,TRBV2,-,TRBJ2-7,TGTGCCAGCAGTGTGAGTGCCTACGAGCAGTACTTC,CASSVSAYEQYF
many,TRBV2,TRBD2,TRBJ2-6,TGTGCCAGCACCCGATCGGGGGGTGGTGGGGCCAACGTCCTGACTTTC,CASTRSGGGGANVLTF
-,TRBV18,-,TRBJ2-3,TGTGCCAGCTCACCACCGACGGGACGCACAGATACGCAGTATTTT,CASSPPTGRTDTQYF
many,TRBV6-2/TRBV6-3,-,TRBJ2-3,TGTGCCAGCAGTTACTCGCCAGGGAATACGCAGTATTTT,CASSYSPGNTQYF
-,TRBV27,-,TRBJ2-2,TGTGCCAGCACCTCCTTGGGTGCCAGGGTAATGACCGGGGAGCTGTTTTTT,CASTSLGARVMTGELFF
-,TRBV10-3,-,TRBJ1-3,TGTGCCATCAGTGGCTCCTCTGGAAACACCATATATTTT,CAISGSSGNTIYF
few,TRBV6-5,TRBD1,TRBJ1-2,TGTGCCAGCAGTGGTCTTACCTCCGGGACAGGGGACGGCTACACCTTC,CASSGLTSGTGDGYTF
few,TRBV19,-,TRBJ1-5,TGTGCCAGTAGTATAGATCGGGGGGGGCTGGGTGGTCAGCCCCAGCATTTT,CASSIDRGGLGGQPQHF
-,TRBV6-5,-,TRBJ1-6,TGTGCCAGCAAGGACGGGGTACGATCCTATAATTCACCCCTCCACTTT,CASKDGVRSYNSPLHF
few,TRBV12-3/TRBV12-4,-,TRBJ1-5,TGTGCCAGCAGTCAACAGGCCTATAGCAATCAGCCCCAGCATTTT,CASSQQAYSNQPQHF
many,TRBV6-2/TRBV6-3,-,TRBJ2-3,TGTGCCAGCAGTTATGGGGGGCCGGCTGATACGCAGTATTTT,CASSYGGPADTQYF
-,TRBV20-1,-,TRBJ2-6,TGCAGTGCTAGCGCCCCTGGGGCCAACGTCCTGACTTTC,CSASAPGANVLTF
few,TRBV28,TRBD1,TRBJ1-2,TGTGCCAGCACTCCGACGGGACAGCTCTATGGCTACACCTTC,CASTPTGQLYGYTF
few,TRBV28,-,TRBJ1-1,TGTGCCAGCAGTCCCCCCCCCGGGATCACTGAAGCTTTCTTT,CASSPPPGITEAFF
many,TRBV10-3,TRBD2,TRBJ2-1,TGTGCCATGGCCGGGGGGGCTAAGTACAATGAGCAGTTCTTC,CAMAGGAKYNEQFF
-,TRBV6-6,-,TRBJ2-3,TGTGCCAGCAGCCACGGACCGTCTAGCACAGATACGCAGTATTTT,CASSHGPSSTDTQYF
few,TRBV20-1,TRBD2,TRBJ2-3,TGCAGTGCTAGACCCACTAGCGGCTACACAGATACGCAGTATTTT,CSARPTSGYTDTQYF
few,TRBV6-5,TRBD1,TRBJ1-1,TGTGCCAGCAGTAACGGACAGGACGCCCCGAACACTGAAGCTTTCTTT,CASSNGQDAPNTEAFF
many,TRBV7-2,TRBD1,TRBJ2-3,TGTGCCAGCAGCTTAGGCAGGGGGCCATCATATACGCAGTATTTT,CASSLGRGPSYTQYF
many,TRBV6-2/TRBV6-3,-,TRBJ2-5,TGTGCCAGCAGTTCCATCAGGGAATACCAAGAGACCCAGTACTTC,CASSSIREYQETQYF
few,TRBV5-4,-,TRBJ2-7,TGTGCCAGCAGCTTGGACAGGACGACCTACGAGCAGTACTTC,CASSLDRTTYEQYF
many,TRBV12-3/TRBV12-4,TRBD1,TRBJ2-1,TGTGCCAGCAGCCCGGGGACAGGTATAGAGCAGTTCTTC,CASSPGTGIEQFF
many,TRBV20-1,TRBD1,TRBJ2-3,TGCAGTGTACCGGTGACAGGGGGCACAGATACGCAGTATTTT,CSVPVTGGTDTQYF
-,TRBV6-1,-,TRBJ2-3,TGTGCCAGCAGGGGGAACAGGGATACAGATACGCAGTATTTT,CASRGNRDTDTQYF
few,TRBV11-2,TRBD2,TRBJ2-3,TGTGCCAGCGGAACATGGACTAGCCCTGCAACAGATACGCAGTATTTT,CASGTWTSPATDTQYF
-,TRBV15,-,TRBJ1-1,TGTGCCACCAGCAACCGGGCCCTTAACACTGAAGCTTTCTTT,CATSNRALNTEAFF
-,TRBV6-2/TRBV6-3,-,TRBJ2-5,TGTGCCAGCAGTCGCCCCCCGGGACGGCAAGAGACCCAGTACTTC,CASSRPPGRQETQYF
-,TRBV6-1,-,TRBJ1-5,TGTGCCAGCAGCCCCGGCTGGGGGCAGGGGCTGGGCAATCAGCCCCAGCATTTT,CASSPGWGQGLGNQPQHF
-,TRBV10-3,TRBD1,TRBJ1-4,TGTGTCGCGGGAATATCGGGACAGCCAAATGAAAAACTGTTTTTT,CVAGISGQPNEKLFF
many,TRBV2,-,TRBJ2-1,TGTGCCAGCAGCGGGGCCATAGACAATGAGCAGTTCTTC,CASSGAIDNEQFF
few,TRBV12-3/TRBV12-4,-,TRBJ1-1,TGTGCCAGCAGTACAGGGCCTGAAGCTTTCTTT,CASSTGPEAFF
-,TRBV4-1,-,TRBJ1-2,TGCGCCAGCAGCCAAGATACCTATGGCTACACCTTC,CASSQDTYGYTF
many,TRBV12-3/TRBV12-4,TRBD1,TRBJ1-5,TGTGCCAGCAGTTTCAGGACAGGGGGGACCAGCAATCAGCCCCAGCATTTT,CASSFRTGGTSNQPQHF
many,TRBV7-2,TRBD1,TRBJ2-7,TGTGCCAGCAGCTTAGAGCGACAGGGGTACGAGCAGTACTTC,CASSLERQGYEQYF
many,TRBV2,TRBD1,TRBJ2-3,TGTGCCAGCATGACAGGGAGAGGGACAGATACGCAGTATTTT,CASMTGRGTDTQYF
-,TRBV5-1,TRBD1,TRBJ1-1,TGCGCCAGCAGTTCGACAGGGATTGATACTGAAGCTTTCTTT,CASSSTGIDTEAFF
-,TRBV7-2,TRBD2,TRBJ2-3,TGTGCCAGCAGCTACAGGACTAGTACGCAGTATTTT,CASSYRTSTQYF
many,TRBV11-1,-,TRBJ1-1,TGTGCCAGCAGCTTATCCGGGAGCTACATGAACACTGAAGCTTTCTTT,CASSLSGSYMNTEAFF
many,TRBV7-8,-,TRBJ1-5,TGTGCCAGCAGCTTCAGTCGGAATCAGCCCCAGCATTTT,CASSFSRNQPQHF
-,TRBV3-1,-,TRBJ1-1,TGTGCCAGCAGCCACCTTGATGGAGGTACTGAAGCTTTCTTT,CASSHLDGGTEAFF